There are a few counts of the clone carrying this TCR beta chain. CDR1 and CDR2 (germline): SEHNR, FQNEAQ (reference sequence). This CDR3 comprises 15 residues. V lost 1 base and J 7 bases, leaving 17 bases between the germline ends. Via MiXCR, TCRdb re-called the PCR reads, giving one row per CDR3 protein. The sample shows about 10,000 distinct CDR3 sequences, over 55% of them seen only once. This specimen belongs to a study of tumor-infiltrating lymphocytes in oesophageal squamous cell carcinoma. Material: esophageal tumor tissue. This sequence originates from a female donor with esophageal squamous cell carcinoma. The rearrangement links TRBV7-9 to TRBJ2-7, with no clear D. The CDR3 region has the DNA TGTGCCAGCAGCTTAGACGGAGCCTCCTACAATGAGCAGTACTTC. Its translation is CASSLDGASYNEQYF.